This T cell receptor beta chain was recovered during a study of cytomegalovirus exposure and HLA in healthy donors. Study findings and constraints: A later examination showed that TCR association rates differed by HLA locus, with DRB1 most and HLA-C fewest.

Losses at the gene ends were 5 bases for V and 7 bases for J; bases not matched to a gene: 7. The CDR3 totals 15 residues. Germline-derived CDR1 and CDR2 are MNHEY and SMNVEV (reference sequence). This clone was counted a single time. Its target is not known. The PCR was carried out with 60 Vbeta primers and 13 Jbeta primers. Clones were read by immunoSEQ multiplex PCR, and TCRdb kept only the in-frame ones, dropping some. The sample has 150,000 to 200,000 clones; 75% to 80% are singletons. The sequence derives from a woman between 45 and 65 years old in good health and CMV-seropositive. This chain joins TRBV27 and TRBJ2-1; TRBD2 matches at 11 bases. Sequenced sample: PBMCs. The CDR3 nucleotides read TGTGCCAGCAGTCTCACTAGCGGGAGTACTAATGAGCAGTTCTTC. It encodes CASSLTSGSTNEQFF.